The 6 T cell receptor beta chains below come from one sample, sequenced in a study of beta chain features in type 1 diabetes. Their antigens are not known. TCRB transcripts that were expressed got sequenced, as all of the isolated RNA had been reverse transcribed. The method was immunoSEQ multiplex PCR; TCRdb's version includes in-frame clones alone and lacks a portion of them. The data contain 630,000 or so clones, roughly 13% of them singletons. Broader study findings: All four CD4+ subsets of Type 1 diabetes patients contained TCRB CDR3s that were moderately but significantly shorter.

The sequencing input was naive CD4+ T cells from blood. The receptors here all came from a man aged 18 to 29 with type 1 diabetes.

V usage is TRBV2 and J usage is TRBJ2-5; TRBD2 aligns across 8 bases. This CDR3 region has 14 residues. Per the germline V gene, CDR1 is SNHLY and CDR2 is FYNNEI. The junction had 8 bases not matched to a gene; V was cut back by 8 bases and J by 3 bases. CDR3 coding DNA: TGTGCCAGCCGATCCGGGAGGGGAAAAGAGACCCAGTACTTC. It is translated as CASRSGRGKETQYF. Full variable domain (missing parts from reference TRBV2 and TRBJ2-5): EPEVTQTPSHQVTQMGQEVILRCVPISNHLYFYWYRQILGQKVEFLVSFYNNEISEKSEIFDDQFSVERPDGSNFTLKIRSTKLEDSAMYFCASRSGRGKETQYFGPGTRLLVL.

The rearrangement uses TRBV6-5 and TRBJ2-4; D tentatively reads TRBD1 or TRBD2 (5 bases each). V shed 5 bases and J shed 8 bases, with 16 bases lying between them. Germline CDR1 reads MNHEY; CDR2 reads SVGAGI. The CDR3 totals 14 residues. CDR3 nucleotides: TGTGCCAGCAGTCTCAAAAGAGGGACGGACATTCAGTACTTC. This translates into CASSLKRGTDIQYF.

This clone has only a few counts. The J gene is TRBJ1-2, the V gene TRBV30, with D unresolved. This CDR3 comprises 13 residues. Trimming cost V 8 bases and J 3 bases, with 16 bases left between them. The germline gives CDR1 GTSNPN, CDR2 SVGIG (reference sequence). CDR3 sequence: CARNGPYDYGYTF. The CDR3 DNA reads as TGTGCCCGAAACGGGCCGTATGACTATGGCTACACCTTC.

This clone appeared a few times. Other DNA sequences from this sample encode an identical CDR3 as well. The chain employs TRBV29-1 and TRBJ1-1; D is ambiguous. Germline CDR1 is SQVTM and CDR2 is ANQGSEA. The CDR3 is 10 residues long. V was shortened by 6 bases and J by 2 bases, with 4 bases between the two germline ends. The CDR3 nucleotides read TGCAGCGTGGTAAACACTGAAGCTTTCTTT. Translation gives CSVVNTEAFF.

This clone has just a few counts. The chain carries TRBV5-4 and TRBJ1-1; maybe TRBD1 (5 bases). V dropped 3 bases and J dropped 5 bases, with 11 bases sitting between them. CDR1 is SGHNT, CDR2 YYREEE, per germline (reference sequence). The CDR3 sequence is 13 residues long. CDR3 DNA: TGTGCCAGCAGCTCCTCCGGGGGAACTGAAGCTTTCTTT. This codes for CASSSSGGTEAFF.

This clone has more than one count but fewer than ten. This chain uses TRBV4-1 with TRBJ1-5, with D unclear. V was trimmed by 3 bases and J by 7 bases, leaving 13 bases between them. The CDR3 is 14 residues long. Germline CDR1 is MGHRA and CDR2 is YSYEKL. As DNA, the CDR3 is TGCGCCAGCAGCCATAACGAGGGAAACCAGCCCCAGCATTTT. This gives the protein CASSHNEGNQPQHF.